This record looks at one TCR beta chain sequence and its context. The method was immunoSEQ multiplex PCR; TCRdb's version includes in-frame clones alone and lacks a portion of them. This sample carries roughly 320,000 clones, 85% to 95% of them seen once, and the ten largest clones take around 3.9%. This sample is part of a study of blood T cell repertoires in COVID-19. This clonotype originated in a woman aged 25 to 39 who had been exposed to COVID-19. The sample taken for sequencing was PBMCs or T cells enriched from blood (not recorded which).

The CDR3 region is CASSPGGGMAQHF. The CDR3 DNA sequence: TGCGCCAGCAGCCCCGGGGGGGGGATGGCCCAGCATTTT. The chain is built from TRBV5-1 and TRBJ1-5; weak D call: TRBD1 (5 bases). There are 13 residues in the CDR3. The ends were cut back, 4 bases at V and 11 bases at J, with 16 bases in the middle. Germline-derived CDR1 and CDR2 are SGHRS and YFSETQ.